This note documents a single TCR beta chain sequence. Its antigen is currently unknown. The record originates from a study of cytomegalovirus exposure and HLA in healthy donors. Study-wide context: Some 85 million unique TCRs, all from HLA-typed donors, were included in an early release of the data.

V was shortened by 8 bases and J by 4 bases, with 14 bases between the two germline ends. Germline CDR1 LNHDA, CDR2 SQIVND (reference sequence). The CDR3 extends over 13 amino acids. Study outcomes and limitations: Specific recognition of CMV antigens was confirmed in vitro for three chains (all CMV-associated).

Both 60 Vbeta primers and 13 Jbeta primers went into the PCR. Produced via immunoSEQ multiplex PCR; TCRdb's table is partial and in-frame only. The sample records over 100,000 clones, 70% to 80% being singletons. Sequencing was done on a sample of PBMCs. The chain uses TRBV19 and TRBJ1-1; no reliable D call. The sequence was collected from a woman aged 40 to 50 in good health and CMV-seropositive. CDR3 protein: CASRSEGVTEAFF. In nucleotides, the CDR3 is TGTGCCAGTCGGTCGGAGGGTGTCACTGAAGCTTTCTTT.